The present T cell receptor beta chain was sequenced within a study of response to subunit inactivated influenza vaccine. Whole-study results and caveats: Every seasonal influenza vaccination brings in few new T cells, the authors suggested.

This clonotype was observed a handful of times. Its antigen is undetermined. TCRdb used MiXCR to reprocess the RT-PCR reads, holding one entry per CDR3 protein. The repertoire holds 450,000 to 600,000 distinct CDR3 sequences, with approximately 6.9% as singletons. The CDR3 loop spans 12 amino acids. The material sequenced was PBMCs from blood, taken roughly 24 months after vaccination. The chain combines TRBV21-1 with TRBJ1-6. TRBV21-1 is annotated as a pseudogene. This receptor was obtained from a man aged 50 to 69 who received an inactivated influenza vaccine. CDR3 in amino acids: CASSSLNSPLHF. In DNA form, the CDR3 reads TGTGCCAGCAGCAGCTTGAATTCACCCCTCCACTTT.